This TCR beta chain comes out of a study of cytomegalovirus exposure and HLA in healthy donors. Turning to the study itself: Within an early data release were approximately 85 million unique TCRs drawn from HLA-typed donors.

This PCR relied on a set of 60 Vbeta primers and 13 Jbeta primers. The protocol was immunoSEQ multiplex PCR, while the TCRdb copy is restricted to in-frame clones and leaves out a portion. The sample spans 30,000 to 40,000 clones; the ten largest clones claim 7% to 9.5%. In the case of this clone: Its specificity is not known.

Study-wide findings and caveats: The presence/absence work took it that sequencing depth was about the same across donors. Analysis performed later showed TCR beta chains linked to HLA being more clonally expanded than equally common others. Sequencing had likely introduced a cluster of highly shared sequence variants as an artifact.

Sequenced material: PBMCs. The receptor's source is a man aged 40-49 years in good health and CMV-seropositive.

Written as DNA, the CDR3 is TGCGCCAGCAGTGCCTCGGGTCACTCCTACGAGCAGTACTTC. This translates into CASSASGHSYEQYF. This rearrangement joins TRBV10-2 to TRBJ2-7, with unresolved D. The V gene lost 4 bases and the J gene lost 0 bases, with 10 bases spanning the gap. The CDR3 totals 14 residues. Looked up from germline, CDR1 is WSHSY and CDR2 is SAAADI.